This T cell receptor (beta chain) was found in a study of hypomethylating agent response in myelodysplastic syndrome. Turning to the study itself: Patients with neither complete response nor hematologic improvement were classed non-responders.

Repertoires were generated with immunoSEQ multiplex PCR, while TCRdb's copy carries only in-frame clones and drops some. Of about 3,500 clones listed, around 82% are singletons. Germline lookup yields CDR1 MDHEN and CDR2 SYDVKM. CDR3 length equals 16 residues. V lost 4 bases and J 2 bases, leaving 17 bases between the germline ends. This sequence was found in a human donor with myelodysplastic syndrome. The chain is built from TRBV28 and TRBJ1-1; D is perhaps TRBD1 (5 bases). This specimen consisted of bone marrow, obtained before or after starting hypomethylating agent treatment for myelodysplastic syndrome (not recorded which). CDR3 bases: TGTGCCAGCAGTTCCCGCCAGGGTCGCCCAAACACTGAAGCTTTCTTT. Its protein is CASSSRQGRPNTEAFF.